These T cell receptor beta chains were read from a single sample in a study of blood T cell repertoires in COVID-19. Clones were read by immunoSEQ multiplex PCR, and TCRdb kept only the in-frame ones, dropping some. The data contain roughly 45,000 clones, approximately 95% of them singletons. Sequenced sample: peripheral blood. These receptors all come from a man aged 55 to 70 with COVID-19, enrolled during active disease. The CDR3 runs from the conserved cysteine through the conserved F or W. The order of the fields is J gene, clone size, D gene, V gene, CDR3 DNA, CDR3 protein. A D gene is named only where the DNA matches it firmly. Only part of the rows carry a size: once, few, many, or a class if the clone is expanded.

TRBJ2-1	-	TRBD2	TRBV27	TGTGCCAGCAGTCCAAGGGTTTCTCCGGGACTAGCGGGAGGGCCCCACAATGAGCAGTTCTTC	CASSPRVSPGLAGGPHNEQFF
TRBJ2-7	-	TRBD1	TRBV7-9	TGTGCCAGCAGCTTAGGACAGGGAAACTACGAGCAGTACTTC	CASSLGQGNYEQYF
TRBJ1-5	-	-	TRBV30	TGTGCCTGGAGTACGCCGGGGGGCAATCAGCCCCAGCATTTT	CAWSTPGGNQPQHF
TRBJ2-7	-	-	TRBV6-2/TRBV6-3	TGTGCCAGCAGTTACCCAGGCTCCTACGAGCAGTACTTC	CASSYPGSYEQYF
TRBJ2-7	-	TRBD2	TRBV7-9	TGTGCCAGCAGCTCAAATCGGGGACTAGCGGGGCGGATCTACGAGCAGTACTTC	CASSSNRGLAGRIYEQYF
TRBJ1-2	-	-	TRBV28	TGTGCCAGCTCTACCCAAATTTTTGGCTACACCTTC	CASSTQIFGYTF
TRBJ2-1	-	-	TRBV28	TGTGCCAGCAGTTTATCAACCAGGGGCAATGAGCAGTTCTTC	CASSLSTRGNEQFF
TRBJ2-7	-	-	TRBV18	TGTGCCAGCTCACCGGGTGGGGGCAACGAGCAGTACTTC	CASSPGGGNEQYF
TRBJ2-2	-	TRBD1	TRBV11-2	TGTGCCAGCAGCTCACACAGGGGGCGGAACACCGGGGAGCTGTTTTTT	CASSSHRGRNTGELFF
TRBJ2-2	few	TRBD1	TRBV5-1	TGCGCCAGCAGCTTCACCCGGACAGGGGGAATCGGGGAGCTGTTTTTT	CASSFTRTGGIGELFF
TRBJ2-1	-	TRBD1	TRBV7-2	TGTGCCAGCAGCCAGAGCGGGACAGGGGTTAATGAGCAGTTCTTC	CASSQSGTGVNEQFF
TRBJ1-6	few	TRBD1	TRBV9	TGTGCCAGCAGCGAGCAGACAGGGGGTAATTCACCCCTCCACTTT	CASSEQTGGNSPLHF
TRBJ1-6	-	-	TRBV6-5	TGTGCCAGCAGGTCGACAGTGGATTCACCCCTCCACTTT	CASRSTVDSPLHF
TRBJ2-1	-	TRBD1	TRBV4-1	TGCGCCAGCAGCCAAGGGACAGGGGTGAGCGAGCAGTTCTTC	CASSQGTGVSEQFF
TRBJ2-3	-	TRBD1	TRBV24-1	TGTGCCACCAGTGACCCGGGACAGGGCACAGATACGCAGTATTTT	CATSDPGQGTDTQYF
TRBJ1-1	-	TRBD1	TRBV19	TGTGCCAGTAGTAACAGGGGAAACACTGAAGCTTTCTTT	CASSNRGNTEAFF
TRBJ1-4	-	-	TRBV15	TGTGCCACCAGCAGGTTCGCAACTAATGAAAAACTGTTTTTT	CATSRFATNEKLFF
TRBJ2-1	-	TRBD2	TRBV7-3	TGTGCCAGCAGCCCCTCGGGGGGACTAGCGTCCAATGAGCAGTTCTTC	CASSPSGGLASNEQFF
TRBJ1-1	-	TRBD1	TRBV3-1/TRBV3-2	TGTGCCAGCAGTCCATCTGGACAGGGCTCGAACACTGAAGCTTTCTTT	CASSPSGQGSNTEAFF
TRBJ2-5	-	TRBD2	TRBV7-2	TGTGCCAGCAGCCCTGGGGGCGGGAGGTCATTTGAGACCCAGTACTTC	CASSPGGGRSFETQYF
TRBJ2-7	-	-	TRBV7-8	TGTGCCAGCAGCTTACTGGGGAGCTCCTACGAGCAGTACTTC	CASSLLGSSYEQYF
TRBJ1-3	-	-	TRBV5-4	TGTGCCAGCAGCAATACAGACAGAGGAAACACCATATATTTT	CASSNTDRGNTIYF
TRBJ2-7	once	TRBD1	TRBV11-2	TGTGCCAGCAGCCCACAGGGGCCCGCTACGCAGTACTTC	CASSPQGPATQYF
TRBJ1-5	-	TRBD1	TRBV19	TGTGCCAGTAGTATGGGGGACAGGGTACGAGCGCCCCAGCATTTT	CASSMGDRVRAPQHF
TRBJ1-1	-	TRBD1	TRBV5-4	TGTGCCAGCAGCTTGGAGCCGACAGGGACTGAAGCTTTCTTT	CASSLEPTGTEAFF
TRBJ2-2	-	-	TRBV5-3	TGTGCCAGAATCCCGCCCCCCGGGTCCGGGGAGCTGTTTTTT	CARIPPPGSGELFF
TRBJ1-2	once	-	TRBV6-5	TGTGCCAGCAGTTACCCCGGGACACCTACACACACCTTC	CASSYPGTPTHTF
TRBJ2-3	-	TRBD2	TRBV5-1	TGCGCCAGCAGCACCCGACTAGCGGGGGGCCTCCCAACCACAGATACGCAGTATTTT	CASSTRLAGGLPTTDTQYF
TRBJ2-3	-	TRBD2	TRBV12-3/TRBV12-4	TGTGCCAGCAGTAGGCGGGAGGGCCCTACGCAGTATTTT	CASSRREGPTQYF
TRBJ2-3	-	TRBD1	TRBV5-4	TGTGCCAGCAGCTCCTTGGGACAGGGTGTGGCAGATACGCAGTATTTT	CASSSLGQGVADTQYF
TRBJ2-3	-	TRBD2	TRBV19	TGTGCCAGTACCCGTAGCGGGAGAGCAGATACGCAGTATTTT	CASTRSGRADTQYF